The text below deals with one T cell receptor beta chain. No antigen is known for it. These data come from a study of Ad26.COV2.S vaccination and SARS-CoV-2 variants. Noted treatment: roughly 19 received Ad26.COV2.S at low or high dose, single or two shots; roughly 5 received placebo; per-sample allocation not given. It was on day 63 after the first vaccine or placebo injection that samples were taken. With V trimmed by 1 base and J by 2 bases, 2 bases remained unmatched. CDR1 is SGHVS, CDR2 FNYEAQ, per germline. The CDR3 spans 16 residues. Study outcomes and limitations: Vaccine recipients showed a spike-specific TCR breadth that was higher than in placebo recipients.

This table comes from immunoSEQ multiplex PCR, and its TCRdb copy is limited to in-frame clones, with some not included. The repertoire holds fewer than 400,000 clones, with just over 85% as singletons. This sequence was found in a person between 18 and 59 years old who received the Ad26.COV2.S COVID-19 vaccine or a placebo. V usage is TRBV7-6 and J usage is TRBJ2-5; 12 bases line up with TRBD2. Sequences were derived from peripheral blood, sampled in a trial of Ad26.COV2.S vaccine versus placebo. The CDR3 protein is CASSLGLAGGQETQYF. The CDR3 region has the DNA TGTGCCAGCAGCTTAGGGCTAGCGGGGGGGCAAGAGACCCAGTACTTC. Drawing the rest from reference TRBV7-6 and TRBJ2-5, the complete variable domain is GAGVSQSPRYKVTKRGQDVALRCDPISGHVSLYWYRQALGQGPEFLTYFNYEAQQDKSGLPNDRFSAERPEGSISTLTIQRTEQRDSAMYRCASSLGLAGGQETQYFGPGTRLLVL.